This TCR beta chain emerged from a study of T cell responses to AZD1222 COVID-19 vaccine. Study conclusions and caveats: Clonal diversity was possibly underestimated; the donors were predominantly white British and more often female. As reported, nearly half of all spike-specific TCRs target variant regions that are unmutated.

Samples with a second dose at about 4 or about 12 weeks were pooled together. Measured with immunoSEQ multiplex PCR; TCRdb has only the in-frame clones, and not every one. The table includes 100,000 to 120,000 clones, 80% to 95% detected once. Details on this clone: Its antigen is not known.

Sequenced here: peripheral blood, sampled 28 days after the second AZD1222 dose. The source of this sequence is an adult who received the AZD1222 COVID-19 vaccine.

Written as DNA, the CDR3 is TGTGCCAGCAGTCCCCCTGGAGGACAGGGCCGCGTCTATGGCTACACCTTC. This sequence encodes CASSPPGGQGRVYGYTF. The chain employs TRBV6-6 and TRBJ1-2, with 8 bases that match TRBD1. Germline V gives CDR1 MNHNY, CDR2 SVGAGI (reference sequence). J gave up 4 bases and V 5 bases, and 15 bases lay outside the gene matches. The CDR3 is 17 amino acids.